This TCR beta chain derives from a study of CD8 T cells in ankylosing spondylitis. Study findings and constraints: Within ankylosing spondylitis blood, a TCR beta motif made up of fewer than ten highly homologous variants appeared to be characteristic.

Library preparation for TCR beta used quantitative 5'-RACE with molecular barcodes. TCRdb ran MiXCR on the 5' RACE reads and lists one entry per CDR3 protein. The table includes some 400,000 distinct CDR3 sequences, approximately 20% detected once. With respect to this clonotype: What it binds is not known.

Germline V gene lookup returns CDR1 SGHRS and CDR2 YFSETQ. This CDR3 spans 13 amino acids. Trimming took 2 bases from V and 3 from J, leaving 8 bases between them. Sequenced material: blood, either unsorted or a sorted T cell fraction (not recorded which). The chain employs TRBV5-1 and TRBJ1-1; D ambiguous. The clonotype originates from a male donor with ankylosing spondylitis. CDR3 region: CASSFERDTEAFF. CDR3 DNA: TGCGCCAGCAGCTTCGAGAGGGACACTGAAGCTTTCTTT.